A selection of T cell receptor beta chains follows, all from one sample in a study of blood T cell repertoires in COVID-19. Sequencing was performed with immunoSEQ multiplex PCR; in TCRdb, only in-frame clones are kept and a portion is missing. Of about 170,000 clones listed, approximately 82% were seen once; the top ten hold roughly a fifth. Sequenced sample: peripheral blood. These receptors originate from a woman between 65 and 79 years old who had recovered from COVID-19. CDR3s include the opening cysteine and the closing phenylalanine or tryptophan. D genes are given only for firm matches.

TRBD1,TRBJ2-7,TRBV11-3,CASSRDRGYEQYF
TRBD2,TRBJ2-1,TRBV7-2,CASSLGTSGGPQFF
-,TRBJ2-5,TRBV5-5,CASSSTGNRWTQYF
-,TRBJ1-3,TRBV5-1,CASSRRGAGNTIYF
-,TRBJ2-7,TRBV18,CASSPPTTNYEQYF
TRBD1,TRBJ2-7,TRBV6-2/TRBV6-3,CASSRGPGQGSYEQYF
-,TRBJ1-1,TRBV6-6,CASSSSPGGRYTEAFF
-,TRBJ1-5,TRBV7-3,CASSPPGDPNQPQHF
-,TRBJ1-5,TRBV5-1,CASSMGTSQPQHF
-,TRBJ1-1,TRBV27,CASSLGAILTEAFF
-,TRBJ2-2,TRBV9,CASSLLGHTGELFF
-,TRBJ2-7,TRBV5-1,CASSFWGQDYEQYF
-,TRBJ2-2,TRBV7-3,CASSGGSVWNTGELFF
-,TRBJ1-1,TRBV4-3,CASSPRPGGTEAFF
TRBD1,TRBJ2-7,TRBV10-3,CAIRDPGGPGYEQYF
-,TRBJ2-1,TRBV6-5,CASSRPGLPYNEQFF
TRBD2,TRBJ2-1,TRBV12-3/TRBV12-4,CASSGTSGSEQFF
-,TRBJ1-3,TRBV28,CASSPGPLSGNTIYF
-,TRBJ2-1,TRBV4-2,CASSQGGLAADEQFF
-,TRBJ2-5,TRBV19,CASSMGGAQETQYF
TRBD2,TRBJ2-1,TRBV5-4,CASSPLAGGNYNEQFF
-,TRBJ1-1,TRBV5-8,CASSPWSGRLNTEAFF
TRBD1,TRBJ2-6,TRBV30,CAGDRGGAGANVLTF
TRBD2,TRBJ2-7,TRBV7-8,CASSSLPASGIYEQYF
-,TRBJ2-3,TRBV7-2,CASSPITDTQYF
-,TRBJ1-4,TRBV9,CASSVAGGRANEKLFF
-,TRBJ1-4,TRBV28,CASTIGGVIATNEKLFF
TRBD1,TRBJ2-2,TRBV6-6,CATSTPTGLTGELFF
-,TRBJ2-4,TRBV5-4,CASSLGPPEGDIQYF
-,TRBJ2-1,TRBV5-5,CASSPETGPGLF
-,TRBJ2-1,TRBV10-2,CASSVQGGYNEQFF
-,TRBJ1-2,TRBV6-5,CASSYGVGDRERGYTF
-,TRBJ2-2,TRBV24-1,CATSEYSTGELFF
-,TRBJ2-5,TRBV19,CASSATRTVWETQYF
TRBD1,TRBJ1-3,TRBV3-1/TRBV3-2,CASSQAGTGANTIYF
TRBD2,TRBJ2-1,TRBV19,CASSISTSGYNEQFF
-,TRBJ2-7,TRBV5-6,CASSTDSSYEQYF
TRBD2,TRBJ2-1,TRBV7-3,CASSRGSGSGYEQFF
-,TRBJ1-1,TRBV7-2,CASSSGWGMNTEAFF
TRBD1,TRBJ1-5,TRBV3-1/TRBV3-2,CASSQAGTGGQPQHF
-,TRBJ1-5,TRBV27,CASSLGQYSNQPQHF
-,TRBJ2-5,TRBV10-3,CAISEPQGNQETQYF
-,TRBJ2-1,TRBV7-8,CASSLPGQKQFF
-,TRBJ1-6,TRBV5-1,CASSLYPLDRAYNSPLHF
-,TRBJ1-2,TRBV6-5,CASSPTRGGYTF
-,TRBJ2-1,TRBV19,CASSIGGAAPYNEQFF
TRBD1,TRBJ2-7,TRBV9,CASSVTGASYEQYF
-,TRBJ2-3,TRBV5-1,CASSREADTQYF
-,TRBJ2-3,TRBV11-3,CASSSSRGTDTQYF
-,TRBJ2-5,TRBV12-5,CASAHSEDAWTQYF
TRBD2,TRBJ2-1,TRBV27,CASSLRLAGNEQFF
TRBD1,TRBJ1-2,TRBV5-6,CASSSDQGARGYTF
-,TRBJ1-1,TRBV7-8,CASSLGTANTEAFF
-,TRBJ1-4,TRBV9,CASSARTATNEKLFF
-,TRBJ2-7,TRBV9,CASSVGGGAGYEQYF